This entry lists 11 T cell receptor beta chains sequenced from one sample in a study of blood T cell repertoires in COVID-19. Method: immunoSEQ multiplex PCR; TCRdb's copy keeps in-frame clones and lacks some. The repertoire holds fewer than 200,000 clones, with about 88% as singletons. Sample: peripheral blood. Source of these receptors: a woman aged 80 or over with COVID-19, enrolled during active disease.

This chain joins TRBV19 and TRBJ2-3; 10 bases agree with TRBD2. The CDR3 has 15 residues. With V trimmed by 3 bases and J by 2 bases, 2 bases remained unmatched. The germline gives CDR1 LNHDA, CDR2 SQIVND (reference sequence). DNA of the CDR3: TGTGCCAGTAGTATGGGACTAGCGAACACAGATACGCAGTATTTT. Translating it yields CASSMGLANTDTQYF. The full variable domain, with the rest looked up from reference TRBV19 and TRBJ2-3, is DGGITQSPKYLFRKEGQNVTLSCEQNLNHDAMYWYRQDPGQGLRLIYYSQIVNDFQKGDIAEGYSVSREKKESFPLTVTSAQKNPTAFYLCASSMGLANTDTQYFGPGTRLTVL.

The gene calls are TRBV2 and TRBJ2-2, with TRBD1 matching 12 bases. Germline loops: CDR1 SNHLY, CDR2 FYNNEI. V lost 4 bases and J lost 7; bases outside the gene matches: 4. The length of the CDR3 is 15 residues. The CDR3 region is CASSGGQGADGELFF. CDR3 nucleotides: TGTGCCAGCAGTGGGGGACAGGGGGCCGACGGGGAGCTGTTTTTT.

This clone was observed once. The rearrangement links TRBV4-2 to TRBJ1-4, with D possibly matching TRBD1 (6 bases). Germline values: CDR1 LGHNA, CDR2 YNFKEQ. The germline V and J ends were trimmed by 6 bases and 5 bases, with 16 bases remaining between them. There are 15 residues in the CDR3. CDR3 nucleotide sequence: TGTGCCAGCAGACGAAACAGGGTGTCGAATGAAAAACTGTTTTTT. This translates into CASRRNRVSNEKLFF.

The V gene is TRBV19, the J gene TRBJ2-3; D is perhaps TRBD1 (5 bases). This CDR3 comprises 14 residues. V was trimmed by 8 bases and J by 4 bases, leaving 16 bases between them. Per the germline V gene, CDR1 is LNHDA and CDR2 is SQIVND (reference sequence). The CDR3 loop reads CASSDSRGSDTQYF. Here the CDR3 DNA reads TGTGCCAGTTCAGACAGCCGTGGTTCAGATACGCAGTATTTT.

This sequence joins TRBV29-1 and TRBJ2-3, with D possibly matching TRBD2 (6 bases). The CDR3 sequence is 14 residues long. V was cut by 4 bases and J by 5 bases, with 16 bases left in between. Germline lookup yields CDR1 SQVTM and CDR2 ANQGSEA. The CDR3 sequence: CSVGPPGVEDTQYF. CDR3 DNA sequence: TGCAGCGTTGGGCCCCCGGGGGTTGAAGATACGCAGTATTTT.

This chain joins TRBV6-5 and TRBJ1-6, with TRBD1 matching over 8 bases. Germline V gives CDR1 MNHEY, CDR2 SVGAGI. V was clipped by 5 bases and J by 6 bases; unmatched bases: 3. This CDR3 contains 14 residues. The CDR3, as DNA: TGTGCCAGCAGTCAGGGACAGGTTAATTCACCCCTCCACTTT. It yields the protein CASSQGQVNSPLHF.

On this clone: The same CDR3 also results from other DNA sequences found in this sample. The chain combines TRBV18 with TRBJ1-5, with 8 bases matching TRBD1. The germline V gene has CDR1 KGHSH and CDR2 LQKENI. The V and J ends lost 2 bases and 6 bases, in that order; junction bases with no gene match: 6. There are 15 residues in the CDR3. The CDR3 region is CASSPGQGSSQPQHF. CDR3 coding DNA: TGTGCCAGCTCACCAGGACAGGGATCGTCTCAGCCCCAGCATTTT.

The chain is built from TRBV28 and TRBJ2-6; the match to TRBD1 covers 7 bases. This CDR3 spans 14 amino acids. The germline CDR1 and CDR2 sequences are MDHEN and SYDVKM. V shed 9 bases, J shed 3 bases, and the junction held 5 bases outside the gene matches. The CDR3 loop is CASQGVGGANVLTF. DNA of the CDR3: TGTGCCAGTCAGGGGGTTGGTGGGGCCAACGTCCTGACTTTC.

This clone was observed once. The chain employs TRBV28 and TRBJ1-1; 8 bases fit TRBD1. This CDR3 has 12 amino acids. Trimming at V came to 5 bases and at J to 10 bases, leaving 6 bases not matched to a gene. The germline V gene has CDR1 MDHEN and CDR2 SYDVKM. The CDR3 protein is CASSTGGPGAFF. The CDR3 nucleotides are TGTGCCAGCAGTACAGGGGGGCCAGGAGCTTTCTTT.

The V and J genes are TRBV7-8 and TRBJ2-6; D unclear. The CDR3 sequence is 14 residues long. CDR1 is SGHVS, CDR2 FQNEAQ, per germline. Trimming shortened V by 5 bases and J by 0 bases, and 5 bases separated the two germline ends. Written as DNA, the CDR3 is TGTGCCAGCAGCCGCTACTCTGGGGCCAACGTCCTGACTTTC. Translating it yields CASSRYSGANVLTF.

CDR3 in amino acids: CARTNMRSGNTIYF. CDR3 coding DNA: TGTGCCAGGACGAACATGAGGTCTGGAAACACCATATATTTT. The chain carries TRBV5-4 and TRBJ1-3; D is undetermined. Germline V CDR1 and CDR2: SGHNT, YYREEE (reference sequence). V was cut by 8 bases and J by 1 base, with 13 bases left in between. The CDR3 loop spans 14 amino acids. The full variable domain, its missing parts supplied by reference TRBV5-4 and TRBJ1-3, is ETGVTQSPTHLIKTRGQQVTLRCSSQSGHNTVSWYQQALGQGPQFIFQYYREEENGRGNFPPRFSGLQFPNYSSELNVNALELDDSALYLCARTNMRSGNTIYFGEGSWLTVV.